The 30 T cell receptor beta chains presented below share a single source sample, sequenced in a study of blood T cell repertoires in COVID-19. The data were produced by immunoSEQ multiplex PCR, yet TCRdb's version contains in-frame clones alone and is incomplete. The sample holds about 82,000 clones, roughly 91% seen once. The sequencing sample was made of PBMCs or T cells enriched from blood (not recorded which). The receptors derive from a woman aged 45 to 65 with acute COVID-19.

The chain has TRBV6-5 and TRBJ2-7; D may be TRBD1 (5 bases). Germline-derived CDR1 and CDR2 are MNHEY and SVGAGI. Trimming stripped 7 bases from V and 0 bases from J, with 16 bases between. The CDR3 totals 15 residues. The CDR3 DNA reads as TGTGCCAGCAATAGAGACAGCCAAACCTCCTACGAGCAGTACTTC. Translated: CASNRDSQTSYEQYF.

This chain joins TRBV19 and TRBJ2-3; D perhaps matches TRBD2 (5 bases). Per the germline V gene, CDR1 is LNHDA and CDR2 is SQIVND (reference sequence). Trimming left V 7 bases short and J 2 bases short, with 13 bases between. This CDR3 is 14 amino acids long. CDR3 DNA: TGTGCCAGTACGAAGCGGACGAACACAGATACGCAGTATTTT. As protein: CASTKRTNTDTQYF.

V usage is TRBV4-1 and J usage is TRBJ1-1, with 8 bases matching TRBD1. Trimming removed 3 bases from V and 0 bases from J; junction bases left unmatched: 3. In germline, CDR1 is MGHRA, CDR2 YSYEKL. The CDR3 spans 15 residues. Here the CDR3 DNA reads TGCGCCAGCAGCCACGGGGACAGGTTGAACACTGAAGCTTTCTTT. It codes for CASSHGDRLNTEAFF.

The chain joins TRBV3-1 (or the pseudogene TRBV3-2) to TRBJ2-1; 10 positions agree with TRBD2. In germline, CDR1 is LGHDT, CDR2 YNNKEL (reference sequence). The CDR3 has 19 amino acids. V shed 4 bases, J shed 4 bases, and the junction held 16 bases outside the gene matches. The CDR3 DNA sequence: TGTGCCAGCAGCCTAGCGGGTGGGGCTAGCGGGAGAGGTTACAATGAGCAGTTCTTC. Translated, it gives CASSLAGGASGRGYNEQFF.

This rearrangement joins TRBV27 to TRBJ2-1; TRBD2 agrees at 11 bases. Germline trimming cut 5 bases from V and 4 bases from J; bases unmatched to any gene: 7. The V gene's germline CDR1 is MNHEY and CDR2 SMNVEV (reference sequence). The CDR3 has 16 residues. CDR3 sequence: CASSAYSGRGYNEQFF. CDR3 coding DNA: TGTGCCAGCAGTGCCTATAGCGGGAGGGGTTACAATGAGCAGTTCTTC.

V gene TRBV7-8 combines with J gene TRBJ1-4; D perhaps matches TRBD1 (6 bases). This CDR3 spans 17 amino acids. CDR1 is SGHVS and CDR2 is FQNEAQ in the germline V gene. Trimming pared 1 base from V and 3 bases from J, leaving 15 bases between. The CDR3 here is CASSLVGRGKSNEKLFF. CDR3 DNA: TGTGCCAGCAGCTTAGTTGGCAGGGGAAAATCTAATGAAAAACTGTTTTTT.

The chain has TRBV7-2 and TRBJ1-2; 8 nucleotides align to TRBD1. The CDR3 sequence is 12 residues long. Germline V gives CDR1 SGHTA, CDR2 FQGNSA. The V segment lost 5 bases and the J segment 8 bases; nucleotides outside the gene matches: 4. CDR3 sequence (DNA): TGTGCCAGCAGCCTCGACAGGGGCGGCTACACCTTC. It yields the protein CASSLDRGGYTF.

The chain is built from TRBV5-4 and TRBJ1-4; D is uncertain. This CDR3 region has 14 residues. Trimming cost V 3 bases and J 4 bases, with 10 bases left between them. Germline assignment: CDR1 SGHNT and CDR2 YYREEE (reference sequence). Written as DNA, the CDR3 is TGTGCCAGCAGCTACAGCTTTCATAATGAAAAACTGTTTTTT. Translating it yields CASSYSFHNEKLFF. The whole variable domain, filled in from reference TRBV5-4 and TRBJ1-4, reads ETGVTQSPTHLIKTRGQQVTLRCSSQSGHNTVSWYQQALGQGPQFIFQYYREEENGRGNFPPRFSGLQFPNYSSELNVNALELDDSALYLCASSYSFHNEKLFFGSGTQLSVL.

The gene calls are TRBV11-3 and TRBJ2-5; possible D gene TRBD2, 5 bases. The CDR3 runs 15 residues. Germline V gene data show CDR1 as SGHNT and CDR2 as YENEEA. Trimming removed 5 bases at V and 2 bases at J, with 15 bases between. CDR3 protein: CASSPYWTLQETQYF. DNA of the CDR3: TGTGCCAGCAGCCCGTACTGGACTCTTCAAGAGACCCAGTACTTC.

CDR3 sequence reads: CASSFHRRTGWDGYTF. The CDR3 region has the DNA TGTGCCAGCAGTTTCCACCGACGGACAGGGTGGGATGGCTACACCTTC. The rearrangement joins TRBV27 to TRBJ1-2; 8 bases are a match to TRBD1. The CDR3 runs to 16 residues. Trimming at V came to 3 bases and at J to 6 bases, leaving 12 bases not matched to a gene. Germline V gene sequence: CDR1 MNHEY, CDR2 SMNVEV (reference sequence).

This clone was seen more than once but under ten times. V and J are TRBV4-1 and TRBJ2-2, with D possibly TRBD2 on 6 matching bases. The ends were cut back, 1 base at V and 5 bases at J, with 17 bases in the middle. The CDR3 has 17 amino acids. Germline values: CDR1 MGHRA, CDR2 YSYEKL. CDR3 residues: CASSQGGREWGTGELFF. The CDR3 nucleotides read TGCGCCAGCAGCCAAGGAGGACGGGAGTGGGGGACCGGGGAGCTGTTTTTT.

The rearrangement uses TRBV7-9 and TRBJ2-1; the match to TRBD2 covers 8 bases. This CDR3 comprises 14 residues. The trim removed 0 bases at V and 10 bases at J, leaving 5 bases unmatched. Germline CDR1 reads SEHNR; CDR2 reads FQNEAQ (reference sequence). This CDR3 is CASSLARAGEEQFF. In DNA form, the CDR3 reads TGTGCCAGCAGCTTAGCGCGAGCGGGAGAGGAGCAGTTCTTC.

This clone was seen many times. J is TRBJ2-1 and V is TRBV4-1; 11 bases line up with TRBD2. Germline loops: CDR1 MGHRA, CDR2 YSYEKL. The CDR3 runs 16 residues. The J segment lost 8 bases and the V segment lost 2 bases, leaving 8 bases of the junction unmatched. The CDR3 DNA reads TGCGCCAGCAGCCAACTAACGGGACTAGCGGTTCATGAGCAGTTCTTC. As protein: CASSQLTGLAVHEQFF.

The chain couples TRBV29-1 to TRBJ2-2, with TRBD1 matching 11 bases. The CDR3 has 17 residues. Looked up from germline, CDR1 is SQVTM and CDR2 is ANQGSEA. This CDR3 reads CRHESGQGAHNTGELFF. The CDR3 DNA reads TGCAGGCACGAATCAGGACAGGGGGCGCACAACACCGGGGAGCTGTTTTTT.

The chain uses TRBV7-6 and TRBJ2-1; 12 bases align to TRBD2. CDR1 is SGHVS, CDR2 FNYEAQ, per germline. Losses at the gene ends were 5 bases for V and 4 bases for J; bases not matched to a gene: 9. This CDR3 has 17 residues. For the CDR3, the DNA is TGTGCCAGCAGCCGTGGACTAGCGGGATCTCTTTACAATGAGCAGTTCTTC. Its protein is CASSRGLAGSLYNEQFF.

The chain combines TRBV6-5 with TRBJ1-3, with 7 bases matching TRBD1. The CDR3 totals 15 residues. Germline CDR1 MNHEY, CDR2 SVGAGI. V dropped 5 bases and J dropped 0; count of bases not matched to a gene: 4. CDR3 loop: CASSTGQVSGNTIYF. The CDR3 DNA sequence: TGTGCCAGCAGTACCGGACAGGTCTCTGGAAACACCATATATTTT.

V gene TRBV18 combines with J gene TRBJ1-4; 7 bases match TRBD1. Germline CDR1 and CDR2: KGHSH and LQKENI. The CDR3 spans 16 residues. V was pared by 3 bases and J by 4 bases, with 8 bases of the junction left unmatched. The CDR3 here is CASSPGDRAHNEKLFF. CDR3 nucleotide sequence: TGTGCCAGCTCACCGGGCGACAGGGCGCATAATGAAAAACTGTTTTTT.

The chain combines TRBV6-5 with TRBJ1-5, with D possibly matching TRBD1 (6 bases). Germline lookup yields CDR1 MNHEY and CDR2 SVGAGI. Deletions cut 10 bases from V and 5 bases from J, with 15 bases between. This CDR3 contains 13 residues. CDR3 region: CAISGTNDQPQHF. Written as DNA, the CDR3 is TGTGCCATCTCCGGGACAAATGATCAGCCCCAGCATTTT.

V is TRBV29-1 and J is TRBJ2-7, with 7 bases aligning to TRBD1. V was pared by 4 bases and J by 5 bases, with 8 bases of the junction left unmatched. The germline V gene has CDR1 SQVTM and CDR2 ANQGSEA. The CDR3 length is 13 residues. The CDR3 loop is CSVGRDSYDEQYF. CDR3 in DNA: TGCAGCGTTGGACGGGACAGTTACGACGAGCAGTACTTC.

V and J are TRBV18 and TRBJ2-7, with unresolved D. CDR1 is KGHSH and CDR2 is LQKENI in the germline V gene. The CDR3 totals 13 residues. The V gene lost 3 bases and the J gene lost 5 bases, with 11 bases spanning the gap. The CDR3 region has the DNA TGTGCCAGCTCACCGAATGCTAGAGACGAGCAGTACTTC. Its translation is CASSPNARDEQYF.

The chain is built from TRBV5-1 and TRBJ2-7; D may be TRBD1 (5 bases). The V end lost 3 bases, the J end lost 3 bases, and 13 bases lay between the germline ends. The CDR3 length is 14 residues. In germline, CDR1 is SGHRS, CDR2 YFSETQ. The CDR3 protein is CASSSFQGRYEQYF. In DNA, the CDR3 is TGCGCCAGCAGCTCATTTCAGGGCCGCTACGAGCAGTACTTC.

The chain uses TRBV15 and TRBJ2-7; perhaps TRBD2 as D (5 bases). Deletions cut 2 bases from V and 5 bases from J, with 13 bases between. The CDR3 totals 14 residues. The V gene's germline CDR1 is LNHNV and CDR2 YYDKDF (reference sequence). In DNA form, the CDR3 reads TGTGCCACCAGCAGATCCCGGACTGGAAACGAGCAGTACTTC. It codes for CATSRSRTGNEQYF.

V and J are TRBV24-1 and TRBJ2-5; TRBD2 is a possible D gene (6 bases). The germline V gene encodes CDR1 KGHDR and CDR2 SFDVKD. Trimming took off 5 bases at V and 5 bases at J, with 14 bases between the two ends. The CDR3 is made up of 14 amino acids. CDR3 residues: CATSGTGEGETQYF. The DNA of the CDR3 is TGTGCCACCAGTGGAACGGGAGAAGGGGAGACCCAGTACTTC.

This sequence joins TRBV9 and TRBJ1-2; D ambiguous. Germline V gene data show CDR1 as SGDLS and CDR2 as YYNGEE. The CDR3 totals 14 residues. Between the trimmed V and J ends, which lost 4 bases and 7 bases, there was a span of 17 bases. CDR3 sequence: CASSTDTRFSGYTF. CDR3 in DNA: TGTGCCAGCAGCACCGACACCCGGTTTAGTGGCTACACCTTC.

The chain links TRBV5-1 to TRBJ2-5; perhaps TRBD2 as D (6 bases). V dropped 4 bases and J dropped 0 bases, with 16 bases sitting between them. CDR3 length: 16 residues. Germline V gene sequence: CDR1 SGHRS, CDR2 YFSETQ. The CDR3 sequence is CASSPWVAANQETQYF. For the CDR3, the DNA is TGCGCCAGCAGCCCCTGGGTAGCGGCAAACCAAGAGACCCAGTACTTC. Variable domain in full (rest from reference TRBV5-1 and TRBJ2-5): KAGVTQTPRYLIKTRGQQVTLSCSPISGHRSVSWYQQTPGQGLQFLFEYFSETQRNKGNFPGRFSGRQFSNSRSEMNVSTLELGDSALYLCASSPWVAANQETQYFGPGTRLLVL.

V and J are TRBV7-9 and TRBJ1-1; no reliable D call. V lost 8 bases and J lost 5, with 15 bases in between. CDR1 and CDR2 (germline): SEHNR, FQNEAQ (reference sequence). The CDR3 is 13 amino acids. The CDR3 reads CASYRDGRTEAFF. The CDR3 DNA reads as TGTGCCAGCTACAGAGATGGGAGGACTGAAGCTTTCTTT.

This clone has a single count. The chain joins TRBV18 to TRBJ2-1, with D possibly matching TRBD2 (5 bases). This CDR3 has 14 amino acids. Germline V gene sequence: CDR1 KGHSH, CDR2 LQKENI. The V end was cut by 2 bases, the J end by 6 bases, with 11 bases between. CDR3 nucleotide sequence: TGTGCCAGCTCACCATCGACTAACGCCAATGAGCAGTTCTTC. Its translation: CASSPSTNANEQFF. The whole variable domain, filled in from reference TRBV18 and TRBJ2-1, reads NAGVMQNPRHLVRRRGQEARLRCSPMKGHSHVYWYRQLPEEGLKFMVYLQKENIIDESGMPKERFSAEFPKEGPSILRIQQVVRGDSAAYFCASSPSTNANEQFFGPGTRLTVL.

This chain joins TRBV5-1 and TRBJ2-7; TRBD2 agrees at 8 bases. V lost 4 bases and J lost 2; bases outside the gene matches: 8. The CDR3 is 15 residues long. In germline, CDR1 is SGHRS, CDR2 YFSETQ. The CDR3: CASSLLAEQAYEQYF. DNA of the CDR3: TGCGCCAGCAGCCTACTAGCGGAGCAGGCCTACGAGCAGTACTTC.

The chain carries TRBV5-1 and TRBJ2-7, with D unclear. Between the trimmed V and J ends, which lost 4 bases and 3 bases, there was a span of 5 bases. Germline CDR1 reads SGHRS; CDR2 reads YFSETQ. The CDR3 loop spans 11 amino acids. The CDR3 region has the DNA TGCGCCAGCAGCCTCCGCTACGAGCAGTACTTC. Encoded protein: CASSLRYEQYF. Looking up the rest from reference TRBV5-1 and TRBJ2-7 gives the full variable domain: KAGVTQTPRYLIKTRGQQVTLSCSPISGHRSVSWYQQTPGQGLQFLFEYFSETQRNKGNFPGRFSGRQFSNSRSEMNVSTLELGDSALYLCASSLRYEQYFGPGTRLTVT.

V is TRBV7-7 and J is TRBJ2-3; no reliable D call. CDR1 is SSHAT, CDR2 FNYEAQ, per germline (reference sequence). Trimming left V 2 bases short and J 3 bases short, with 6 bases between. CDR3 length equals 13 residues. CDR3 coding DNA: TGTGCCAGCAGCTTATCAGTAACAGATACGCAGTATTTT. Translation gives CASSLSVTDTQYF. The variable domain in full, with the rest retrieved from reference TRBV7-7 and TRBJ2-3, is GAGVSQSPRYKVTKRGQDVTLRCDPISSHATLYWYQQALGQGPEFLTYFNYEAQPDKSGLPSDRFSAERPEGSISTLTIQRTEQRDSAMYRCASSLSVTDTQYFGPGTRLTVL.